One and the same sample provided the 29 T cell receptor beta chains below, sequenced in a study of shared T cell receptors in the human thymus listed by TCRdb under 2021. Library creation used the immunoSEQ multiplex PCR assay. In TCRdb, the immuneACCESS table is reduced to in-frame sequences with V and J assigned. These tables do not hold every clone; where another copy was compared, an unresolved V gene accounts for under half, and the others remain unexplained. The sample table holds some 660,000 clones, of which approximately 87% were seen once. Of the sample, roughly 0.0089% falls within the top ten clones. The same sample was also studied in work on human thymus T cells.

Sample: thymocytes. Receptors were obtained from a boy in the first two years of life with a congenital heart defect. Donor details come from another sample of the same person, matched by shared clones.

The V and J genes are TRBV14 and TRBJ2-5; no definite D call. Looked up from germline, CDR1 is SGHDN and CDR2 is FVKESK. This CDR3 comprises 17 residues. V was shortened by 1 base and J by 1 base, with 16 bases between the two germline ends. CDR3 nucleotide sequence: TGTGCCAGCAGCCAAGTTGGGCAGGCCCAGAGCCAAGAGACCCAGTACTTC. Protein sequence: CASSQVGQAQSQETQYF.

This chain uses TRBV5-1 with TRBJ2-5; TRBD2 might be the D (5 bases). V was cut by 1 base and J by 1 base, with 8 bases left in between. CDR3 size: 14 residues. Germline V gene sequence: CDR1 SGHRS, CDR2 YFSETQ. Here the CDR3 reads CASSLRGGQETQYF. CDR3 bases: TGCGCCAGCAGCTTGCGGGGTGGCCAAGAGACCCAGTACTTC.

V gene TRBV11-1 combines with J gene TRBJ2-3; 13 nucleotides match TRBD2. Germline V gene lookup returns CDR1 SGHAT and CDR2 FQDESV (reference sequence). The CDR3 covers 16 residues. V dropped 4 bases and J dropped 1; count of bases not matched to a gene: 2. This chain's CDR3 is CASSYGTSGGTDTQYF. DNA of the CDR3: TGTGCCAGCAGCTATGGGACTAGCGGGGGCACAGATACGCAGTATTTT.

The CDR3: CASRGGQGREQYF. The DNA of the CDR3 is TGCGCCAGCAGGGGGGGACAGGGTCGGGAGCAGTACTTC. The J gene is TRBJ2-7, the V gene TRBV5-1, with 9 bases matching TRBD1. The CDR3 totals 13 residues. Germline V CDR1 and CDR2: SGHRS, YFSETQ. After removal of 5 bases from V and 7 bases from J, the junction contained 7 bases not matched to a gene. Looking up the rest from reference TRBV5-1 and TRBJ2-7 gives the full variable domain: KAGVTQTPRYLIKTRGQQVTLSCSPISGHRSVSWYQQTPGQGLQFLFEYFSETQRNKGNFPGRFSGRQFSNSRSEMNVSTLELGDSALYLCASRGGQGREQYFGPGTRLTVT.

The chain has TRBV5-1 and TRBJ1-5; D unclear. Germline assignment: CDR1 SGHRS and CDR2 YFSETQ. V dropped 2 bases and J dropped 6 bases, with 6 bases sitting between them. The CDR3 is 12 amino acids. The CDR3 region has the DNA TGCGCCAGCAGCTTCGACTCTCAGCCCCAGCATTTT. This sequence encodes CASSFDSQPQHF.

The rearrangement uses TRBV7-8 and TRBJ2-7; D perhaps matches TRBD2 (6 bases). In germline, CDR1 is SGHVS, CDR2 FQNEAQ. The CDR3 is 14 residues long. The V end lost 5 bases, the J end lost 1 base, and 12 bases lay between the germline ends. The CDR3 nucleotides are TGTGCCAGCAGCCCCTCGGGGGAATCCTACGAGCAGTACTTC. This codes for CASSPSGESYEQYF.

This clone appeared a single time. The chain carries TRBV5-5 and TRBJ2-1, with D possibly being TRBD2 (6 bases). This CDR3 spans 15 amino acids. Trimming removed 5 bases at V and 3 bases at J, with 15 bases between. Germline V gene lookup returns CDR1 SGHKS and CDR2 YYEKEE (reference sequence). The chain's CDR3 is CASSLPGTDYNEQFF. CDR3 in DNA: TGTGCCAGCAGTCTCCCGGGGACTGACTACAATGAGCAGTTCTTC.

This chain joins TRBV6-5 and TRBJ1-3, with D possibly TRBD1 on 6 matching bases. Trimming left V 6 bases short and J 2 bases short, with 11 bases between. This CDR3 region has 14 residues. Germline CDR1 MNHEY, CDR2 SVGAGI. For the CDR3, the DNA is TGTGCCAGCAGGCCGACAGGAACTGGAAACACCATATATTTT. It specifies CASRPTGTGNTIYF.

This clone was seen a single time. The chain links TRBV19 to TRBJ1-2; a possible D gene is TRBD1 (6 bases). Trimming took off 11 bases at V and 8 bases at J, with 15 bases between the two ends. Germline V gene lookup returns CDR1 LNHDA and CDR2 SQIVND (reference sequence). This CDR3 spans 11 amino acids. This CDR3 is CAVAGGSGYTF. In nucleotides, the CDR3 is TGTGCCGTGGCGGGGGGCTCCGGCTACACCTTC.

The genes are TRBV27 and TRBJ2-5; 7 bases line up with TRBD1. Trimming cost V 5 bases and J 1 base; bases outside gene matches: 4. CDR3 length: 14 residues. Germline lookup yields CDR1 MNHEY and CDR2 SMNVEV (reference sequence). The CDR3 sequence is CASSQRQGQETQYF. The CDR3 DNA sequence: TGTGCCAGCAGTCAACGACAGGGCCAAGAGACCCAGTACTTC.

The rearrangement links TRBV4-3 to TRBJ2-1; tentatively, D is TRBD2 (6 bases). Trimming took off 0 bases at V and 4 bases at J, with 16 bases between the two ends. This CDR3 is 17 amino acids long. The germline V gene has CDR1 LGHNA and CDR2 YSLEER. The CDR3 nucleotides read TGCGCCAGCAGCCAAGATGGAGGTCTAGCGTATTACAATGAGCAGTTCTTC. Amino acids: CASSQDGGLAYYNEQFF.

V is TRBV5-5 and J is TRBJ2-7; 7 bases are a match to TRBD1. The germline gives CDR1 SGHKS, CDR2 YYEKEE (reference sequence). Germline trimming cut 6 bases from V and 3 bases from J; bases unmatched to any gene: 9. The CDR3 runs 14 residues. The CDR3 is CASIPQGLYYEQYF. The CDR3 DNA sequence: TGTGCCAGCATCCCACAGGGGCTTTACTACGAGCAGTACTTC.

The genes are TRBV19 and TRBJ2-3; 10 nucleotides align to TRBD2. Germline V gives CDR1 LNHDA, CDR2 SQIVND (reference sequence). The CDR3 is made up of 15 amino acids. V lost 4 bases and J lost 4; bases outside the gene matches: 5. The CDR3 region is CASSRGTSAPDTQYF. CDR3 DNA: TGTGCCAGTAGTAGAGGGACTAGCGCCCCAGATACGCAGTATTTT.

The chain carries TRBV28 and TRBJ2-7; 8 bases are a match to TRBD1. CDR3 length: 16 amino acids. Germline-derived CDR1 and CDR2 are MDHEN and SYDVKM. With V trimmed by 6 bases and J by 3 bases, 13 bases remained unmatched. The CDR3 region has the DNA TGTGCCAGCAGCCCATTCAGGGGGCTCCCAGTCTACGAGCAGTACTTC. Its translation: CASSPFRGLPVYEQYF.

The V call is TRBV14, the J call TRBJ2-1; 8 nucleotides align to TRBD2. Unmatched junction bases numbered 12, after V lost 1 base and J lost 4 bases. CDR1 is SGHDN and CDR2 is FVKESK in the germline V gene. This CDR3 is built from 18 residues. The CDR3 nucleotides are TGTGCCAGCAGCCAAGGACCTTCGCGGGGGGCAATTTACAATGAGCAGTTCTTC. It specifies CASSQGPSRGAIYNEQFF. Filled out from reference TRBV14 and TRBJ2-1, the complete variable domain reads EAGVTQFPSHSVIEKGQTVTLRCDPISGHDNLYWYRRVMGKEIKFLLHFVKESKQDESGMPNNRFLAERTGGTYSTLKVQPAELEDSGVYFCASSQGPSRGAIYNEQFFGPGTRLTVL.

The V call is TRBV14, the J call TRBJ2-1; 7 bases map to TRBD1. The V gene's germline CDR1 is SGHDN and CDR2 FVKESK. The CDR3 loop spans 17 amino acids. J gave up 5 bases and V 1 base, and 11 bases lay outside the gene matches. The CDR3 sequence is CASSQVPVTGLHNEQFF. As DNA, the CDR3 is TGTGCCAGCAGCCAAGTCCCTGTGACAGGGTTACACAATGAGCAGTTCTTC.

This chain connects TRBV4-3 to TRBJ1-1; D not certain. The CDR3 contains 15 residues. The germline CDR1 and CDR2 sequences are LGHNA and YSLEER. Trimming cost V 1 base and J 4 bases, with 13 bases left between them. The CDR3 nucleotides are TGCGCCAGCAGCCAAGGGGAGGATTTAGGCACTGAAGCTTTCTTT. It translates to CASSQGEDLGTEAFF.

The rearrangement links TRBV11-2 to TRBJ2-1, with D tentatively TRBD2 (5 bases). There are 13 residues in the CDR3. Germline-derived CDR1 and CDR2 are SGHAT and FQNNGV. Trimming stripped 5 bases from V and 7 bases from J, with 12 bases between. CDR3 in amino acids: CASSPLSGNEQFF. The CDR3 DNA sequence: TGTGCCAGCAGCCCGTTGAGCGGAAATGAGCAGTTCTTC.

The V call is TRBV19, the J call TRBJ2-1; D is possibly TRBD1 (5 bases). From germline, CDR1 is LNHDA and CDR2 SQIVND (reference sequence). This CDR3 region has 14 residues. V was cut by 5 bases and J by 6 bases, with 14 bases left in between. CDR3 residues: CASSLGLFANEQFF. CDR3 bases: TGTGCCAGTAGTTTGGGGCTATTCGCCAATGAGCAGTTCTTC.

Turning to this clone: At one end the junction does not follow the germline gene, possibly because of a read error. The genes are TRBV15 and TRBJ2-7, with 7 bases that match TRBD1. This CDR3 comprises 15 residues. Looked up from germline, CDR1 is LNHNV and CDR2 is YYDKDF (reference sequence). The CDR3 sequence is CTTSCKTGTDYEQYF. The CDR3 nucleotides read TGTACCACCAGTTGTAAAACCGGGACAGACTACGAGCAGTACTTC.

CDR3 region: CASSLSAGISNQPQHF. The CDR3 DNA sequence: TGTGCCAGCAGTTTATCGGCAGGGATTAGCAATCAGCCCCAGCATTTT. The chain joins TRBV28 to TRBJ1-5, with TRBD1 as a possible D gene (5 bases). Trimming stripped 1 base from V and 0 bases from J, with 10 bases between. This CDR3 is built from 16 residues. Per the germline V gene, CDR1 is MDHEN and CDR2 is SYDVKM.

V usage is TRBV27 and J usage is TRBJ1-1; 8 positions agree with TRBD1. CDR3 length: 14 amino acids. CDR1 and CDR2 from the germline V gene are MNHEY and SMNVEV (reference sequence). V dropped 4 bases and J dropped 5; count of bases not matched to a gene: 6. The CDR3 reads CASSSIQGVTEAFF. CDR3 bases: TGTGCCAGCAGTTCCATACAGGGGGTGACTGAAGCTTTCTTT.

The J gene is TRBJ2-3, the V gene TRBV30; 8 positions agree with TRBD2. V lost 4 bases to trimming and J lost 1 base; unmatched junction nucleotides: 7. The CDR3 sequence is 15 residues long. Germline V gene sequence: CDR1 GTSNPN, CDR2 SVGIG (reference sequence). The CDR3 DNA follows: TGTGCCTGGAACCCCCGAGCGGGAGGCACAGATACGCAGTATTTT. It is translated as CAWNPRAGGTDTQYF.

In this sample, this clone turned up a few times. The chain is built from TRBV23-1 and TRBJ1-2; 7 bases are shared with TRBD1. TRBV23-1 is classed as an ORF, of uncertain function. Unmatched junction bases numbered 2, after V lost 0 bases and J lost 4 bases. The CDR3 loop spans 14 amino acids. In nucleotides, the CDR3 is TGCGCCAGCAGTCAATCGCCAGGGGGCTATGGCTACACCTTC. This sequence encodes CASSQSPGGYGYTF.

The chain recombines TRBV12-5 with TRBJ2-7; D perhaps matches TRBD2 (8 bases). Trimming took off 6 bases at V and 0 bases at J, with 15 bases between the two ends. CDR1 is LGHNT, CDR2 FRNRAP, per germline. There are 15 residues in the CDR3. In DNA form, the CDR3 reads TGTGCTAGTGGGTGCGGGGGGACAGACTCCTACGAGCAGTACTTC. Translation gives CASGCGGTDSYEQYF.

This sequence joins TRBV14 and TRBJ2-7; 10 positions match TRBD2. This CDR3 spans 16 amino acids. Germline V CDR1 and CDR2: SGHDN, FVKESK. Trimming removed 0 bases from V and 3 bases from J; junction bases left unmatched: 5. The DNA of the CDR3 is TGTGCCAGCAGCCAAGAACGTGAGCGGGAGGGCTACGAGCAGTACTTC. Translation gives CASSQEREREGYEQYF.

This clone has a single count. This chain joins TRBV15 and TRBJ2-1, with 7 positions matching TRBD2. The CDR3 spans 15 residues. V lost 3 bases and J lost 3; bases outside the gene matches: 5. The germline V gene has CDR1 LNHNV and CDR2 YYDKDF (reference sequence). The CDR3 loop reads CATSSLGGFYNEQFF. The CDR3 region has the DNA TGTGCCACCAGCAGTTTGGGGGGGTTCTACAATGAGCAGTTCTTC.

The V call is TRBV4-2, the J call TRBJ1-4; D remains ambiguous. CDR1 and CDR2 (germline): LGHNA, YNFKEQ. The CDR3 is 18 amino acids. The germline V and J ends were trimmed by 0 bases and 11 bases, with 25 bases remaining between them. The CDR3 loop is CASSQEENLGTFAGKLFF. The CDR3 DNA reads TGTGCCAGCAGCCAAGAAGAGAACCTAGGTACATTTGCCGGCAAACTGTTTTTT.

The rearrangement joins TRBV7-6 to TRBJ2-1; 13 nucleotides match TRBD2. This CDR3 has 20 amino acids. The germline V gene encodes CDR1 SGHVS and CDR2 FNYEAQ. V lost 1 base, J lost 4 bases, and 13 bases stayed unmatched. CDR3 residues: CASSLGTNRLAGGLYNEQFF. In nucleotides, the CDR3 is TGTGCCAGCAGCTTAGGAACCAATCGACTAGCGGGGGGTCTATACAATGAGCAGTTCTTC.